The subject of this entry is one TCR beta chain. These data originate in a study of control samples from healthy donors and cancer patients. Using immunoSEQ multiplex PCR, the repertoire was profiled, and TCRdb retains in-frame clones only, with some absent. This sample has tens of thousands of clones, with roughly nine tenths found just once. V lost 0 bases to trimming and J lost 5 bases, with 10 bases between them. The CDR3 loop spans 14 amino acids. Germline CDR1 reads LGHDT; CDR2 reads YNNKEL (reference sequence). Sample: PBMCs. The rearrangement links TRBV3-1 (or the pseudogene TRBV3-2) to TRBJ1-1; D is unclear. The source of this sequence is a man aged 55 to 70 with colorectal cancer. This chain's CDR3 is CASSQEGRRTEAFF. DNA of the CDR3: TGTGCCAGCAGCCAAGAGGGCCGTAGGACTGAAGCTTTCTTT.